The clone carrying this T cell receptor beta chain was detected a few times. Its antigen is unknown. Other nucleotide sequences from this sample produce the same CDR3. Selected positively for CCR7 and CD45RO-negative, naive CD8 cells excluded terminally differentiated effector memory CD45RA+ cells. Under the authors' procedure: Filtering was not the same, since immunoSEQ gave junction-only sequences without quality scores. Sequencing was performed with immunoSEQ multiplex PCR; in TCRdb, only in-frame clones are kept and a portion is missing. V and J calls and clone size come straight from that table; D and trimming were deduced from the DNA. The table lists around 700,000 clones, about 91% of them singletons. The sample originates from a study of shared clonotypes between healthy human individuals. Broader study findings: Estimated richness was generally greater in naive than memory subsets. Non-shared clonotypes had lower generation probabilities than those shared by all four donors. Among donors, clonotype sharing was expected to be affected by sequencing depth.

V was trimmed by 2 bases and J by 2 bases, leaving 10 bases between them. CDR1 is MNHNS and CDR2 is SASEGT in the germline V gene. The CDR3 totals 14 residues. The material sequenced was naive CD8+ T cells sorted from blood. This sequence joins TRBV6-1 and TRBJ2-7; D is uncertain. The TCR sequence derives from a man in his thirties or forties in good health. The CDR3 loop is CASSEPLTAYEQYF. The CDR3 DNA sequence: TGTGCCAGCAGTGAACCTCTTACAGCCTACGAGCAGTACTTC.